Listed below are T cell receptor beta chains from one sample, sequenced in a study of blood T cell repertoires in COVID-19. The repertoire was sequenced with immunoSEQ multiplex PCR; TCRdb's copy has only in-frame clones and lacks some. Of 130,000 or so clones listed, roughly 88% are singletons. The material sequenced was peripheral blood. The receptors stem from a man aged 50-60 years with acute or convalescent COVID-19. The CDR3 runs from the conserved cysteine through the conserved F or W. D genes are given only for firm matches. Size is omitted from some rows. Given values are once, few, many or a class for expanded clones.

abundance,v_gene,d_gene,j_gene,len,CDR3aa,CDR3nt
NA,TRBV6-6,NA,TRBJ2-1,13,CASSYGANNEQFF,TGTGCCAGCAGTTACGGGGCGAACAATGAGCAGTTCTTC
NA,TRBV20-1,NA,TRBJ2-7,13,CSASPVAAYEQYF,TGCAGTGCTAGTCCCGTGGCAGCCTACGAGCAGTACTTC
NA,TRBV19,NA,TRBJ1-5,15,CASLVSGNSNQPQHF,TGTGCCAGCCTCGTCTCGGGGAATAGCAATCAGCCCCAGCATTTT
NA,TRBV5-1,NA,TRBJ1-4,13,CASSLAGSEKLFF,TGCGCCAGCAGCTTGGCTGGGAGTGAAAAACTGTTTTTT
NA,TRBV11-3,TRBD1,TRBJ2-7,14,CASRPGQGSYEQYF,TGTGCCAGCAGGCCGGGACAGGGGTCCTACGAGCAGTACTTC
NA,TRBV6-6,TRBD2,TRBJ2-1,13,CASSSGTTHEQFF,TGTGCCAGCAGTAGCGGGACTACCCATGAGCAGTTCTTC
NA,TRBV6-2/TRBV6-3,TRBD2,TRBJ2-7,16,CASSLGLAGWYYEQYF,TGTGCCAGCAGCCTGGGACTAGCGGGCTGGTACTACGAGCAGTACTTC
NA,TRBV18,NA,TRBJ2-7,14,CASSPDRLPYEQYF,TGTGCCAGCTCACCCGACAGGTTACCCTACGAGCAGTACTTC
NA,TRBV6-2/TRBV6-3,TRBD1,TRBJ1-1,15,CASSLTGGWGSEAFF,TGTGCCAGCAGTCTCACAGGGGGCTGGGGGTCTGAAGCTTTCTTT
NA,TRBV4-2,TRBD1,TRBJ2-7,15,CASSQVWDSNYEQYF,TGTGCCAGCAGCCAAGTATGGGACAGTAACTACGAGCAGTACTTC
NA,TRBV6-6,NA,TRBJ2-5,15,CASSTTRAMEETQYF,TGTGCCAGCAGCACGACTAGGGCGATGGAAGAGACCCAGTACTTC
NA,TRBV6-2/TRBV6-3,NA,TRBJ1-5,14,CASSYVLVNQPQHF,TGTGCCAGCAGTTACGTACTGGTAAATCAGCCCCAGCATTTT
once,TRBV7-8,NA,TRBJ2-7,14,CASSLRASFYEQYF,TGTGCCAGCAGCTTACGTGCTAGTTTCTACGAGCAGTACTTC
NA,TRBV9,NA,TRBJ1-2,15,CASSVEDGGAYGYTF,TGTGCCAGCAGCGTAGAGGACGGTGGGGCCTATGGCTACACCTTC
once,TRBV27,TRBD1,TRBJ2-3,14,CASSLGQGADTQYF,TGTGCCAGCAGTTTGGGACAGGGGGCAGATACGCAGTATTTT
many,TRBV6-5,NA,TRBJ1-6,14,CASSYSGGNSPLHF,TGTGCCAGCAGTTACTCGGGGGGAAATTCACCCCTCCACTTT
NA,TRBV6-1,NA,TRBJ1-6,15,CASSEWGASNSPLHF,TGTGCCAGCAGTGAATGGGGCGCCAGTAATTCACCCCTCCACTTT
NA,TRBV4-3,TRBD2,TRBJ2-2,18,CASSQDPPLAGYTGELFF,TGCGCCAGCAGCCAAGATCCCCCACTAGCGGGATACACCGGGGAGCTGTTTTTT
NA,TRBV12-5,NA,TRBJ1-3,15,CASGLPGWFGNTIYF,TGTGCTAGTGGTTTGCCAGGGTGGTTCGGAAACACCATATATTTT
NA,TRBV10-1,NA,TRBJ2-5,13,CASSEVQGTAQYF,TGCGCCAGCAGTGAGGTCCAGGGAACGGCCCAGTACTTC
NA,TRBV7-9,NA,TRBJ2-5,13,CASSPDIKETQYF,TGTGCCAGCAGCCCGGACATAAAAGAGACCCAGTACTTC
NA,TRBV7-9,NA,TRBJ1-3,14,CASSLAGSGNTIYF,TGTGCCAGCAGCTTAGCGGGCAGCGGAAACACCATATATTTT
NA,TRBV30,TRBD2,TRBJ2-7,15,CAWSLTSGSRYEQYF,TGTGCCTGGAGTCTGACTAGCGGGAGTAGGTACGAGCAGTACTTC
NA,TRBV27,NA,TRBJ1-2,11,CATGKLYGYTF,TGTGCCACAGGGAAGCTCTATGGCTACACCTTC
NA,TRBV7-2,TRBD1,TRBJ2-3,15,CASSFQTGLTDTQYF,TGTGCCAGCAGCTTCCAGACAGGGCTTACAGATACGCAGTATTTT
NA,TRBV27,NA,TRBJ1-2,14,CASSLSSGLGGYTF,TGTGCCAGCAGTTTATCATCGGGGTTAGGAGGCTACACCTTC
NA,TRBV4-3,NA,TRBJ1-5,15,CASSQDPAGYQPQHF,TGCGCCAGCAGCCAAGATCCGGCAGGGTATCAGCCCCAGCATTTT
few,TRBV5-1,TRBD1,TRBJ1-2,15,CASSNPGQGGYGYTF,TGCGCCAGCAGCAATCCGGGACAGGGGGGCTATGGCTACACCTTC
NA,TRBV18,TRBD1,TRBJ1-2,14,CASSTTGQGHGYTF,TGTGCCAGCTCAACCACGGGACAGGGTCATGGCTACACCTTC
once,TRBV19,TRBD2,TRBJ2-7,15,CASSSSGGGPGEQYF,TGTGCCAGTAGTTCTAGCGGGGGAGGGCCAGGCGAGCAGTACTTC
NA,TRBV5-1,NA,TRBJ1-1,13,CASSLEPVTEAFF,TGCGCCAGCAGCTTGGAACCAGTCACTGAAGCTTTCTTT
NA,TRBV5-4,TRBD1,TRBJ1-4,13,CASSADREEKLFF,TGTGCCAGCAGCGCGGACAGGGAGGAAAAACTGTTTTTT
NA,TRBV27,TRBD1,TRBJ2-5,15,CASSFGTGGRETQYF,TGTGCCAGCAGTTTTGGGACAGGTGGCCGAGAGACCCAGTACTTC
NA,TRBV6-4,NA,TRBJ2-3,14,CASSDSGTPGAQYF,TGTGCCAGCAGCGATAGCGGTACCCCCGGCGCGCAGTATTTT
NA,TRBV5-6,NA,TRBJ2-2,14,CASRRGQNTGELFF,TGTGCCAGCAGGCGCGGACAGAACACCGGGGAGCTGTTTTTT
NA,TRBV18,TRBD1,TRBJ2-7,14,CASSPPGTAYEQYF,TGTGCCAGCTCACCACCGGGGACAGCCTACGAGCAGTACTTC
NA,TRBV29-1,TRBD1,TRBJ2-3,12,CSVETGADTQYF,TGCAGCGTTGAGACAGGGGCAGATACGCAGTATTTT
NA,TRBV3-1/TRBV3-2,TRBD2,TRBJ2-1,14,CASRPGLAGGEQFF,TGTGCCAGCAGACCCGGACTAGCGGGAGGGGAGCAGTTCTTC
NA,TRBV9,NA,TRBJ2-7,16,CASSVCSFDLIYEQYF,TGTGCCAGCAGCGTATGTTCCTTCGACTTAATTTACGAGCAGTACTTC
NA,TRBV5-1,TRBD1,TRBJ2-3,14,CASCRTGSTDTQYF,TGCGCCAGCTGTAGGACAGGGAGCACAGATACGCAGTATTTT
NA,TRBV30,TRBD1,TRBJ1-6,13,CASRQGLNSPLHF,TGTGCCTCGAGACAGGGGCTTAATTCACCCCTCCACTTT
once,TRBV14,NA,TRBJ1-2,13,CASSQDRRGGYTF,TGTGCCAGCAGCCAAGATCGGCGCGGTGGCTACACCTTC
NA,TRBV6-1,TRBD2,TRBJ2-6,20,CASSEAPQGLAGAGANVLTF,TGTGCCAGCAGTGAAGCCCCGCAGGGACTAGCGGGTGCTGGGGCCAACGTCCTGACTTTC
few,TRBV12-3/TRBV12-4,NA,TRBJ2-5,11,CASSLRETQYF,TGTGCCAGCAGTTTGAGGGAGACCCAGTACTTC
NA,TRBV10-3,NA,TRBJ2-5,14,CAISESQGSETQYF,TGTGCCATCAGTGAGTCACAGGGATCCGAGACCCAGTACTTC
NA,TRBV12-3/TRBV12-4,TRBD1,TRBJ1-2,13,CASTTDRVGGYTF,TGTGCCAGCACCACCGACAGGGTCGGTGGCTACACCTTC
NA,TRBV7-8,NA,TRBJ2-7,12,CASSPRTVEQYF,TGTGCCAGCAGCCCAAGGACTGTCGAGCAGTACTTC
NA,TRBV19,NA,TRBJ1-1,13,CASSRPGGTEAFF,TGTGCCAGTAGTAGGCCCGGAGGCACTGAAGCTTTCTTT
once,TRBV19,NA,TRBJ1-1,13,CASRAGSYTEAFF,TGTGCCAGTAGGGCGGGTTCCTACACTGAAGCTTTCTTT
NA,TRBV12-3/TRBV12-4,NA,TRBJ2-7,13,CASRQSGSHGQYF,TGTGCCAGCAGACAGTCCGGGAGTCACGGGCAGTACTTC
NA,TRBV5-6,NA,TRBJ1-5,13,CASSLWEGQPQHF,TGTGCCAGCAGCTTGTGGGAGGGCCAGCCCCAGCATTTT
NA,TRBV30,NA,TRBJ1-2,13,CAWRDLGAYGYTF,TGTGCCTGGAGGGACCTGGGGGCCTATGGCTACACCTTC
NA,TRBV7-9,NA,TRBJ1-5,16,CASSLPRGNSNQPQHF,TGTGCCAGCAGCTTACCCAGGGGAAATAGCAATCAGCCCCAGCATTTT